This is a list of T cell receptor beta chains from one sample in a study of blood T cell repertoires in COVID-19. TCRdb's table, derived via immunoSEQ multiplex PCR, lists solely in-frame clones and lacks some. The table includes more than 11,000 clones, about 83% detected once. Sequenced input: peripheral blood. These receptors all come from a woman aged 55-70 years with acute or convalescent COVID-19. CDR3s include the opening cysteine and the closing phenylalanine or tryptophan. D genes are given only for firm matches. Expanded clones are given a class, and other clones once, few, many or no size at all.

clone size	V gene	J gene	D gene	CDR3 protein	CDR3 DNA
.	TRBV7-9	TRBJ2-1	.	CASSLVMGVGNEQFF	TGTGCCAGCAGCTTAGTTATGGGAGTGGGCAATGAGCAGTTCTTC
.	TRBV7-2	TRBJ2-2	.	CASRYGANTGELFF	TGTGCCAGCAGGTACGGAGCGAACACCGGGGAGCTGTTTTTT
.	TRBV11-2	TRBJ2-7	TRBD2	CASSLGTSGSYEQYF	TGTGCCAGCAGCTTAGGGACTAGCGGAAGCTACGAGCAGTACTTC
.	TRBV6-6	TRBJ2-1	TRBD2	CASSLAGGSNEQFF	TGTGCCAGCAGTCTAGCGGGAGGGAGTAATGAGCAGTTCTTC
.	TRBV2	TRBJ1-5	.	CASSDPEPQHF	TGTGCCAGCAGTGATCCGGAGCCCCAGCATTTT
.	TRBV5-1	TRBJ1-1	.	CASSLYPGNTEAFF	TGCGCCAGCAGCTTGTATCCAGGGAACACTGAAGCTTTCTTT
.	TRBV6-5	TRBJ1-5	TRBD1	CASSPQGAKQPQHF	TGTGCCAGCAGTCCACAGGGGGCGAAACAGCCCCAGCATTTT
.	TRBV27	TRBJ1-6	TRBD1	CASSSGTVNSPLHF	TGTGCCAGCAGTTCGGGGACAGTTAATTCACCCCTCCACTTT
once	TRBV6-5	TRBJ1-2	TRBD1	CASSFRDSDDGYTF	TGTGCCAGCAGTTTCCGGGACAGTGACGATGGCTACACCTTC
.	TRBV6-5	TRBJ2-3	TRBD1	CASSQDRVEDTQYF	TGTGCCAGCAGTCAGGACAGGGTGGAAGATACGCAGTATTTT
.	TRBV6-5	TRBJ2-3	.	CASSRLGAWSDTQYF	TGTGCCAGCAGCCGCTTGGGAGCGTGGTCAGATACGCAGTATTTT
.	TRBV4-3	TRBJ1-6	.	CASSQEKSSYNSPLHF	TGCGCCAGCAGCCAAGAGAAGAGCTCCTATAATTCACCCCTCCACTTT
.	TRBV12-3/TRBV12-4	TRBJ2-7	.	CASSWMGAREQYF	TGTGCCAGCAGTTGGATGGGAGCTCGGGAGCAGTACTTC
.	TRBV19	TRBJ1-2	.	CASSPSGGSPYGYTF	TGTGCCAGTAGTCCGAGCGGAGGCAGTCCCTATGGCTACACCTTC
.	TRBV14	TRBJ2-1	.	CASSPTRLERQFF	TGTGCCAGCAGCCCCACAAGACTAGAGAGGCAGTTCTTC
.	TRBV28	TRBJ2-7	TRBD1	CASSPPGGDEQYF	TGTGCCAGCAGCCCGCCAGGGGGCGACGAGCAGTACTTC
.	TRBV28	TRBJ2-5	TRBD2	CASRTSGTVETQYF	TGTGCCAGCAGAACTAGCGGGACAGTAGAGACCCAGTACTTC
once	TRBV5-4	TRBJ2-7	.	CASSKNLEEGEQYF	TGTGCCAGCAGCAAAAATCTTGAGGAAGGCGAGCAGTACTTC
few	TRBV29-1	TRBJ1-3	.	CSVEMTGGNTIYF	TGCAGCGTTGAGATGACAGGTGGAAACACCATATATTTT
.	TRBV28	TRBJ1-1	TRBD1	CASSPSDRGRAEAFF	TGTGCCAGCAGTCCCTCGGACAGGGGGAGGGCTGAAGCTTTCTTT
.	TRBV7-2	TRBJ1-4	.	CASSLFLLRGEKLFF	TGTGCCAGCAGCTTATTCCTTCTACGGGGAGAAAAACTGTTTTTT
once	TRBV29-1	TRBJ1-5	.	CSVAGGAGDQPQHF	TGCAGCGTCGCCGGGGGGGCTGGGGATCAGCCCCAGCATTTT
.	TRBV27	TRBJ2-2	.	CASSLSAGTGELFF	TGTGCCAGCAGTTTATCAGCAGGGACCGGGGAGCTGTTTTTT
.	TRBV7-2	TRBJ2-7	.	CASSLVPGFYEQYF	TGTGCCAGCAGCTTAGTGCCAGGGTTCTACGAGCAGTACTTC
once	TRBV5-1	TRBJ1-6	.	CASSPVVTSPDSPLHF	TGCGCCAGCAGCCCGGTAGTCACCTCGCCCGATTCACCCCTCCACTTT
once	TRBV7-9	TRBJ1-1	.	CASSLRGGTEAFF	TGTGCCAGCAGCTTAAGGGGGGGCACTGAAGCTTTCTTT
.	TRBV5-1	TRBJ2-7	TRBD1	CASSLHLSGTGNGTPYEQYF	TGCGCCAGCAGCCTACACCTTTCCGGGACAGGGAACGGGACCCCCTACGAGCAGTACTTC
.	TRBV27	TRBJ2-1	TRBD1	CASSFFGRQGRYNEQFF	TGTGCCAGCAGTTTCTTCGGTCGACAGGGCCGCTACAATGAGCAGTTCTTC
.	TRBV29-1	TRBJ2-2	TRBD2	CSASTSGDTGELFF	TGCAGCGCATCGACTAGCGGGGACACCGGGGAGCTGTTTTTT
.	TRBV29-1	TRBJ1-1	TRBD1	CSVENPHRGLNEAFF	TGCAGCGTTGAAAACCCGCACAGGGGGCTAAATGAAGCTTTCTTT
.	TRBV9	TRBJ2-3	.	CASSAPRDTQYF	TGTGCCAGCAGTGCCCCCCGGGATACGCAGTATTTT
.	TRBV2	TRBJ1-1	TRBD1	CASTKAGGTEAFF	TGTGCCAGCACAAAAGCAGGGGGCACTGAAGCTTTCTTT
once	TRBV10-2	TRBJ1-2	.	CASSYTNYGYTF	TGCGCCAGCAGTTATACTAACTATGGCTACACCTTC
few	TRBV19	TRBJ1-3	.	CASKEGPGNTIYF	TGTGCCAGTAAGGAGGGGCCAGGAAACACCATATATTTT
.	TRBV27	TRBJ1-6	.	CASSSTGLYSPLHF	TGTGCCAGCAGTTCCACAGGGTTATATTCACCCCTCCACTTT
once	TRBV30	TRBJ1-2	TRBD1	CAWTLGTGGVYGYTF	TGTGCCTGGACTCTCGGGACAGGGGGCGTCTATGGCTACACCTTC
.	TRBV2	TRBJ1-5	.	CASSMGLQRGNQPQHF	TGTGCCAGCAGTATGGGACTCCAAAGGGGCAATCAGCCCCAGCATTTT
once	TRBV15	TRBJ1-2	.	CATSREGGSASVYGYTF	TGTGCCACCAGCAGAGAAGGAGGATCGGCCAGTGTCTATGGCTACACCTTC
.	TRBV2	TRBJ1-2	TRBD1	CASSLTGQAVGYTF	TGTGCCAGCAGTTTGACAGGACAGGCAGTAGGCTACACCTTC